These 24 T cell receptor beta chains were sequenced from one sample in a study of T cells after yellow fever vaccination. TCRdb used MiXCR to reprocess the 5' RACE reads, holding one entry per CDR3 protein. Of roughly 85,000 distinct CDR3 sequences in the sample, 10% to 15% were seen once. The starting material was CD8+ T cells not binding an NS4B(214-222) dextramer, sorted from PBMCs, obtained roughly 20 days after the first yellow fever vaccination. These receptors were obtained from a man aged 18 to 30 who received the YFV17D yellow fever vaccine.

This clonotype occurred a few times. This chain connects TRBV12-3 or TRBV12-4 to TRBJ2-7; D remains unclear. The ends were cut back, 1 base at V and 3 bases at J, with 4 bases in the middle. This CDR3 spans 12 amino acids. This chain's CDR3 is CASSLVRYEQYF. CDR3 nucleotide sequence: TGTGCCAGCAGTTTAGTTCGCTACGAGCAGTACTTC.

This clonotype was seen more than once but under ten times. This chain links TRBV6-5 with TRBJ2-5, with a tentative D call TRBD2 (7 bases). Germline values: CDR1 MNHEY, CDR2 SVGAGI. The CDR3 has 17 residues. Trimming cost V 2 bases and J 5 bases, with 21 bases left between them. The CDR3 loop is CASSYDGLRGGLETQYF. The CDR3 nucleotides are TGTGCCAGCAGTTACGACGGTTTGAGGGGGGGATTGGAGACCCAGTACTTC.

The chain joins TRBV12-3 or TRBV12-4 to TRBJ2-5; possible D gene TRBD2, 6 bases. The V and J ends lost 2 bases and 0 bases respectively, with 10 bases between them. There are 15 residues in the CDR3. The CDR3 DNA reads TGTGCCAGCAGTTTATTTGGCGGGGACCAAGAGACCCAGTACTTC. This codes for CASSLFGGDQETQYF.

There are many counts of this clonotype. The V call is TRBV7-2, the J call TRBJ2-3; TRBD2 matches at 8 bases. The CDR3 is 19 amino acids. Germline V lookup: CDR1 SGHTA, CDR2 FQGNSA. V lost 0 bases and J lost 0; bases outside the gene matches: 11. CDR3 in DNA: TGTGCCAGCAGCTTAGCGTGGGTAGCGGGGCCTACTAGCACAGATACGCAGTATTTT. It yields the protein CASSLAWVAGPTSTDTQYF.

The rearrangement links TRBV6-1 to TRBJ2-7; 7 bases match TRBD1. The CDR3 runs to 13 residues. CDR1 and CDR2 (germline): MNHNS, SASEGT. Trimming at V came to 7 bases and at J to 3 bases, leaving 6 bases not matched to a gene. This chain's CDR3 is CASTGTDNYEQYF. CDR3 nucleotides: TGTGCCAGCACTGGGACAGATAACTACGAGCAGTACTTC.

The rearrangement joins TRBV4-3 to TRBJ2-3, with D hard to call. Germline V gene data show CDR1 as LGHNA and CDR2 as YSLEER. Trimming pared 0 bases from V and 3 bases from J, leaving 13 bases between. The CDR3 extends over 16 amino acids. CDR3 sequence reads: CASSQDGESPTDTQYF. In nucleotides, the CDR3 is TGCGCCAGCAGCCAAGATGGAGAGAGTCCGACAGATACGCAGTATTTT.

CDR3 DNA sequence: TGTGCCAGCAGCAGTCCGGGGACAGGGGAGAGGGAGCAGTACTTC. Translating gives CASSSPGTGEREQYF. The chain carries TRBV7-9 and TRBJ2-7; 10 nucleotides match TRBD1. J was trimmed by 7 bases and V by 5 bases; bases with no gene match: 11. CDR1 SEHNR and CDR2 FQNEAQ come from the germline V gene (reference sequence). The CDR3 length is 15 residues. Drawing the rest from reference TRBV7-9 and TRBJ2-7, the complete variable domain is DTGVSQNPRHKITKRGQNVTFRCDPISEHNRLYWYRQTLGQGPEFLTYFQNEAQLEKSRLLSDRFSAERPKGSFSTLEIQRTEQGDSAMYLCASSSPGTGEREQYFGPGTRLTVT.

This chain joins TRBV4-1 and TRBJ2-2; 15 positions agree with TRBD2. V was pared by 3 bases and J by 7 bases, with 9 bases of the junction left unmatched. The germline CDR1 and CDR2 sequences are MGHRA and YSYEKL. This CDR3 region has 18 residues. CDR3 loop: CASSHPGLAGGPGGELFF. The CDR3 DNA reads as TGCGCCAGCAGCCACCCTGGACTAGCGGGGGGGCCCGGCGGGGAGCTGTTTTTT.

This sequence joins TRBV5-6 and TRBJ2-7; unclear D gene. The CDR3 has 14 amino acids. Trimming shortened V by 4 bases and J by 6 bases, and 17 bases separated the two germline ends. Germline assignment: CDR1 SGHDT and CDR2 YYEEEE. The CDR3 nucleotides read TGTGCCAGCAGCACCGGCTATACCACCCCCGAGCAGTACTTC. This encodes CASSTGYTTPEQYF.

This clonotype was observed at least ten times. CDR3 DNA: TGTGCCAGCAGTGGAACAGGGGGATATGGCTACACCTTC. As protein: CASSGTGGYGYTF. The chain uses TRBV12-3 or TRBV12-4 and TRBJ1-2; TRBD1 aligns across 8 bases. There are 13 residues in the CDR3. V lost 5 bases to trimming and J lost 5 bases; unmatched junction nucleotides: 4.

J is TRBJ2-7 and V is TRBV6-2 or TRBV6-3; D remains ambiguous. The CDR3 contains 14 residues. V gave up 2 bases and J gave up 2 bases, with 10 bases separating them. The germline V gene has CDR1 MNHEY and CDR2 SVGEGT. Here the CDR3 reads CASSYQHNTYEQYF. The DNA of the CDR3 is TGTGCCAGCAGTTACCAGCACAACACCTACGAGCAGTACTTC.

This chain connects TRBV20-1 to TRBJ1-2, with D tentatively TRBD1 (6 bases). The CDR3 consists of 14 residues. V was shortened by 6 bases and J by 2 bases, with 16 bases between the two germline ends. The V gene's germline CDR1 is DFQATT and CDR2 SNEGSKA (reference sequence). The CDR3 here is CSALRNRENYGYTF. The CDR3 DNA follows: TGCAGTGCCCTAAGGAACAGGGAGAACTATGGCTACACCTTC.

This clonotype was counted only a few times. The chain combines TRBV29-1 with TRBJ2-2, with a weak D call TRBD2 (5 bases). Trimming removed 7 bases at V and 10 bases at J, with 22 bases between. The CDR3 length is 14 residues. Germline lookup yields CDR1 SQVTM and CDR2 ANQGSEA. CDR3 nucleotides: TGCAGCGACGCCACGGGGTGGGGAGAAGAGGAGCTGTTTTTT. It translates to CSDATGWGEEELFF.

The CDR3: CAIRPGHNTGELFF. In nucleotides, the CDR3 is TGTGCCATCAGGCCGGGACATAACACCGGGGAGCTGTTTTTT. V and J are TRBV10-3 and TRBJ2-2, with D maybe TRBD1 (6 bases). The CDR3 runs 14 residues. In germline, CDR1 is ENHRY, CDR2 SYGVKD. V dropped 6 bases and J dropped 2 bases, with 10 bases sitting between them.

The J gene is TRBJ2-2, the V gene TRBV29-1; D unresolved. The CDR3 length is 11 residues. V lost 4 bases to trimming and J lost 5 bases, with 5 bases between them. Germline loops: CDR1 SQVTM, CDR2 ANQGSEA. CDR3 protein: CSVVRTGELFF. In DNA form, the CDR3 reads TGCAGCGTTGTGAGAACCGGGGAGCTGTTTTTT.

This clonotype was seen more than once but under ten times. This chain joins TRBV25-1 and TRBJ2-1, with TRBD1 identical over 7 bases. V shed 4 bases, J shed 0 bases, and the junction held 9 bases outside the gene matches. CDR1 and CDR2 from the germline V gene are MGHDK and SYGVNS. The CDR3 consists of 17 residues. The DNA of the CDR3 is TGTGCCAGCAGTGCATCGACAGGGAAGAGCTCCTACAATGAGCAGTTCTTC. Residues: CASSASTGKSSYNEQFF. Full variable domain (outside the CDR3, taken from reference TRBV25-1 and TRBJ2-1): EADIYQTPRYLVIGTGKKITLECSQTMGHDKMYWYQQDPGMELHLIHYSYGVNSTEKGDLSSESTVSRIRTEHFPLTLESARPSHTSQYLCASSASTGKSSYNEQFFGPGTRLTVL.

The chain has TRBV4-3 and TRBJ1-2, with D hard to call. The germline V gene has CDR1 LGHNA and CDR2 YSLEER. This CDR3 comprises 14 residues. V lost 0 bases and J 4 bases, leaving 9 bases between the germline ends. CDR3 in amino acids: CASSQDSGPYGYTF. The CDR3 region has the DNA TGCGCCAGCAGCCAAGATTCGGGTCCCTATGGCTACACCTTC.

There are a few counts of this clonotype. A much larger clone lies a single base off, so this may be a read error. This rearrangement joins TRBV4-1 to TRBJ1-1; perhaps TRBD1 as D (5 bases). The germline V gene has CDR1 MGHRA and CDR2 YSYEKL. The CDR3 sequence is 15 residues long. Written as DNA, the CDR3 is TGCACCAGCAGCCAAGAGGGGACCTTGGGCACTGAAGCTTTCTTT. As protein: CTSSQEGTLGTEAFF.

This clonotype was detected only a few times. The V and J genes are TRBV7-6 and TRBJ2-2; D is possibly TRBD2 (7 bases). Trimming took off 5 bases at V and 5 bases at J, with 18 bases between the two ends. This CDR3 has 16 amino acids. Germline CDR1 is SGHVS and CDR2 is FNYEAQ. The CDR3 DNA sequence: TGTGCCAGCAGCCCACGCCCAGGGAGGGGGACCGGGGAGCTGTTTTTT. Translating gives CASSPRPGRGTGELFF.

V is TRBV7-9 and J is TRBJ2-3, with unresolved D. The length of the CDR3 is 13 residues. Germline V gene sequence: CDR1 SEHNR, CDR2 FQNEAQ (reference sequence). The V end lost 6 bases, the J end lost 3 bases, and 10 bases lay between the germline ends. The CDR3 region is CASSLRLTDTQYF. CDR3 nucleotides: TGTGCCAGCAGTCTGCGCCTAACAGATACGCAGTATTTT.

This clonotype was counted between two and nine times. The CDR3 nucleotides read TGTGCCAGCAGTTGGGGGACTACTTACAATGAGCAGTTCTTC. Its translation: CASSWGTTYNEQFF. The chain uses TRBV6-5 and TRBJ2-1; 7 bases are shared with TRBD2. The junction had 4 bases not matched to a gene; V was cut back by 4 bases and J by 4 bases. This CDR3 contains 14 residues. Germline loops: CDR1 MNHEY, CDR2 SVGAGI.

The chain joins TRBV12-3 or TRBV12-4 to TRBJ2-5; 7 bases are a match to TRBD2. J lost 5 bases, V lost 10 bases, and 4 bases had no gene match. The CDR3 is 11 residues long. The CDR3 DNA is TGTGCCACTCTTAGCGGGGAGACCCAGTACTTC. Protein sequence: CATLSGETQYF.

This clonotype came up a few times. CDR3 protein: CASSFGQYSNQPQHF. The CDR3 DNA reads TGTGCCAGCAGCTTCGGACAATATAGCAATCAGCCCCAGCATTTT. The rearrangement uses TRBV6-1 and TRBJ1-5, with a tentative D call TRBD1 (5 bases). The germline V and J ends were trimmed by 6 bases and 0 bases, with 12 bases remaining between them. There are 15 residues in the CDR3. Germline assignment: CDR1 MNHNS and CDR2 SASEGT.

In nucleotides, the CDR3 is TGCGCCATCCCGACCCCAGGGCAATCCAAAAACATTCAGTACTTC. Translated, it gives CAIPTPGQSKNIQYF. The V and J genes are TRBV4-3 and TRBJ2-4, with D perhaps matching TRBD1 (5 bases). CDR3 size: 15 residues. V lost 10 bases to trimming and J lost 2 bases, with 18 bases between them. Per germline, CDR1 LGHNA and CDR2 YSLEER.